The present TCR beta chain was sequenced within a study of identical twins. Notes on the study in general: The authors noted that invariant MAIT and iNKT cells could partly confound zero-insertion analyses.

TCRdb redid the calling of the 5' RACE reads with MiXCR, one entry per CDR3 protein. The sample lists approximately 620,000 distinct CDR3 sequences; 8% to 9% were seen once. Germline V gene data show CDR1 as KGHDR and CDR2 as SFDVKD. V lost 8 bases to trimming and J lost 6 bases; unmatched junction nucleotides: 7. The CDR3 has 15 residues. There are many counts of this clonotype. What it binds is not known. These data were likewise used in another study, on yellow fever vaccine responses in identical twins. Per that paper: Twins reportedly had a vaccine T cell response that seemed partly convergent, partly personalized.

The V call is TRBV24-1, the J call TRBJ2-2; 11 bases match TRBD2. This receptor was obtained from a woman under 30 in good health. The sample comprised PBMCs. The CDR3 protein is CATKQGLAGSGELFF. The CDR3 DNA is TGTGCCACCAAACAAGGACTAGCGGGTTCCGGGGAGCTGTTTTTT.